The clone carrying this T cell receptor (beta chain) was detected a few times. Each donor was a healthy Caucasian individual from Russia, aged about 6 to 95. They isolated at least 6 million PBMCs from each sample. The entry originates in a study of blood T cells in healthy people across ages. From germline, CDR1 is MGHDK and CDR2 SYGVNS. The CDR3 is made up of 18 amino acids. The V end lost 3 bases, the J end lost 8 bases, and 23 bases lay between the germline ends. It was with a sample-barcoded 5' primer and a J-beta primer mix that a second PCR of roughly 6 to 12 cycles was run. Tags on each cDNA molecule came from a template-switch adaptor with 12 random nucleotides. All samples yielded 3 million or more CDR3-containing paired-end reads. TCRdb processed the 5' RACE reads anew with MiXCR; each CDR3 protein has one entry. The sample shows fewer than 2,000,000 distinct CDR3 sequences, roughly 43% of them seen only once.

This receptor was obtained from a human donor in good health. The rearrangement uses TRBV25-1 and TRBJ1-6, with D perhaps TRBD1 (5 bases). Sequencing was carried out using blood. This CDR3 reads CASSDSAGQSFWDSPLHF. In DNA, the CDR3 is TGTGCCAGCAGTGACTCGGCAGGGCAATCCTTCTGGGATTCACCCCTCCACTTT. The full variable domain, completed using reference TRBV25-1 and TRBJ1-6, is EADIYQTPRYLVIGTGKKITLECSQTMGHDKMYWYQQDPGMELHLIHYSYGVNSTEKGDLSSESTVSRIRTEHFPLTLESARPSHTSQYLCASSDSAGQSFWDSPLHFGNGTRLTVT.